This paragraph reports one T cell receptor beta chain. The data derive from a study of blood T cell repertoires in COVID-19. The assay was immunoSEQ multiplex PCR, and TCRdb's table has in-frame clones only and misses some. The table lists approximately 35,000 clones, roughly 84% of them singletons, with about an eighth in the top ten. The CDR3 sequence is 13 residues long. Germline V gene data show CDR1 as LNHDA and CDR2 as SQIVND (reference sequence). V was shortened by 8 bases and J by 8 bases, with 18 bases between the two germline ends. The rearrangement joins TRBV19 to TRBJ1-2; a possible D gene is TRBD1 (6 bases). This receptor was obtained from a human donor in a cohort sampled during active COVID-19. Input material: peripheral blood. CDR3 DNA: TGTGCCAGTCTAAGCAGGGGCGCGATGGGCTACACCTTC. Translated: CASLSRGAMGYTF.